The rows below give T cell receptor beta chains drawn from one sample of a study of T cells in Graves' hyperthyroidism and ophthalmopathy. TCRdb reprocessed the multiplex PCR reads with MiXCR, giving one entry per CDR3 protein. The data show roughly 290,000 distinct CDR3 sequences, with about 15% seen just once and around 55% held by the top ten. The sequenced sample consisted of blood. These receptors originate from a woman aged 55-75 years with Graves' ophthalmopathy. Each CDR3 is given with its conserved first and last residue. D genes are given only for firm matches. The size entry is marked missing in some rows and otherwise reads once, few, many or a size class.

cdr3_nt | cdr3_aa | v_call | clone_size | j_call | d_call
TGCGCCAGCACCTCGGACAGAGGGGAGCAGTACTTC | CASTSDRGEQYF | TRBV5-5 | - | TRBJ2-7 | -
TGTGCCAGCAGCCCGGACTTATACTATGGCTACACCTTC | CASSPDLYYGYTF | TRBV11-2 | many | TRBJ1-2 | -
TGTGCCAGCAGTTACTCATTGACAGGGGTATTCTATCAGCCCCAGCATTTT | CASSYSLTGVFYQPQHF | TRBV6-5 | - | TRBJ1-5 | TRBD1
TGTCAACAAGGCCAGGATCCTGAAGCTTTCTTT | CQQGQDPEAFF | TRBV6-1 | few | TRBJ1-1 | -
TGTGCCAGCAGCCCGGGGCGACACAGCGATCAAGAGACCCAGTACTTC | CASSPGRHSDQETQYF | TRBV5-8 | few | TRBJ2-5 | -
TGTGCCAGCAGCCCAAACTGGGGCGACAGCTATGAAGCTTTCTTT | CASSPNWGDSYEAFF | TRBV11-2 | - | TRBJ1-1 | -
TGTGCCATCAGTGATATAGCCAGGGGGGGGTTCGAGCAGTACTTC | CAISDIARGGFEQYF | TRBV10-3 | - | TRBJ2-7 | -
TGTGCCAGCATCCAGGACCGGGACAGGGTGTTAGAGCAGTACTTC | CASIQDRDRVLEQYF | TRBV6-2/TRBV6-3 | many | TRBJ2-7 | TRBD1
TGTGCCAGCAGCTTAAACTACCCAGAGACCCAGTACTTC | CASSLNYPETQYF | TRBV7-2 | many | TRBJ2-5 | -
TGTGCCAGCCAAGGGGATGGCAATCAGCCCCAGCATTTT | CASQGDGNQPQHF | TRBV6-2/TRBV6-3 | many | TRBJ1-5 | -
TGTGCCAGCTCACCTTCGACTAGCGCCTACAATGAGCAGTTCTTC | CASSPSTSAYNEQFF | TRBV18 | few | TRBJ2-1 | TRBD2
TGCGCCAGCAGCAAATCAGGGGAGATCTCGTACAATGAGCAGTTCTTC | CASSKSGEISYNEQFF | TRBV5-1 | - | TRBJ2-1 | -
TGCGCCAGCAGCTTTACCGGGACAGCAATGGGCACTGAAGCTTTCTTT | CASSFTGTAMGTEAFF | TRBV5-1 | few | TRBJ1-1 | TRBD1
TGTGCCAGCTCACCACAAACCGTTACAACTAATGAAAAACTGTTTTTT | CASSPQTVTTNEKLFF | TRBV18 | few | TRBJ1-4 | -
TGTGCCAGCAGCTTCTCCTCGGGACTAGCGGGCACAGATACGCAGTATTTT | CASSFSSGLAGTDTQYF | TRBV11-2 | many | TRBJ2-3 | TRBD2
TGTGCCAGCAGTGAAGTTGGGACAGGGGGCCACTACGAGCAGTACTTC | CASSEVGTGGHYEQYF | TRBV7-2 | once | TRBJ2-7 | TRBD1
TGCGCCAGCAACTCAGGGATGTCTAACTATGGCTACACCTTC | CASNSGMSNYGYTF | TRBV10-2 | few | TRBJ1-2 | -
TGCGCCAGCAGCATGGAGGCAGATACGCAGTATTTT | CASSMEADTQYF | TRBV5-1 | many | TRBJ2-3 | -
TGTGCCAGCAGCCCTGGGGGGGGAAAAGAGACCCAGTACTTC | CASSPGGGKETQYF | TRBV14 | few | TRBJ2-5 | TRBD2
TGTGCCAGCAGTTTGGCGGGGGGAGGCAATCAGCCCCAGCATTTT | CASSLAGGGNQPQHF | TRBV28 | many | TRBJ1-5 | -
TGTGCCAGCAGCTTGAGCGGGAGCTCCTACGAGCAGTACTTC | CASSLSGSSYEQYF | TRBV7-6 | many | TRBJ2-7 | TRBD2
TGTGCCAGCAGTTTATACGGTAGCGGGACAAATGAGCAGTTCTTC | CASSLYGSGTNEQFF | TRBV12-3/TRBV12-4 | many | TRBJ2-1 | TRBD2
TGTGCCAGTAGTCTCCGGGACAGGGGGAGAGGAGCTTTCTTT | CASSLRDRGRGAFF | TRBV19 | - | TRBJ1-1 | TRBD1
TGTGCCTGGAGTGTGGGACTAGCCAATGAGCAGTTCTTC | CAWSVGLANEQFF | TRBV30 | many | TRBJ2-1 | TRBD2
TGTGCCAGCAGTTTATTGGGGGGTGAAGCTTTCTTT | CASSLLGGEAFF | TRBV27 | few | TRBJ1-1 | -
TGTGCCAGCAAAAGGGAGGGATCTGGAAACACCATATATTTT | CASKREGSGNTIYF | TRBV7-9 | - | TRBJ1-3 | -
TGCAGTGCCAAACTAGCCAGCCTTACGGTAGAGACCCAGTACTTC | CSAKLASLTVETQYF | TRBV20-1 | - | TRBJ2-5 | -
TGTGCCAGCAGCGTAGCACGGGGGGCGCCTGGGGCCAACGTCCTGACTTTC | CASSVARGAPGANVLTF | TRBV9 | - | TRBJ2-6 | -
TGTGCCAGTACCAGAGGACAGGGGGCTTGGCAGCCCCAGCATTTT | CASTRGQGAWQPQHF | TRBV19 | - | TRBJ1-5 | TRBD1
TGTGCCAGCAGCTTAGGTCCGGGGGTCCAAGAGACCCAGTACTTC | CASSLGPGVQETQYF | TRBV7-2 | many | TRBJ2-5 | -
TGCGCCAGCAGCCTGATAGCGGGAGGGGCAGAGACCCAGTACTTC | CASSLIAGGAETQYF | TRBV5-1 | once | TRBJ2-5 | TRBD2
TGTGCCAGCGACAGGGTTGGATTGCGGGAGCTGTTTTTT | CASDRVGLRELFF | TRBV7-9 | - | TRBJ2-2 | TRBD1
TGTGCCAGCAGTGAGGCCAGATACTCCTATGGCTACACCTTC | CASSEARYSYGYTF | TRBV6-1 | many | TRBJ1-2 | -
TGCGCCAGCAGCTTGGCCGCGGACAGGGGTTCCTACGAGCAGTACTTC | CASSLAADRGSYEQYF | TRBV5-1 | many | TRBJ2-7 | TRBD1
TGTGCCAGCTCACCAACCGGGACAGGGGGCAACGAGCAGTACTTC | CASSPTGTGGNEQYF | TRBV18 | many | TRBJ2-7 | TRBD1
TGTGCCAGCTCACCGGCAGGGGTGAACACTGAAGCTTTCTTT | CASSPAGVNTEAFF | TRBV18 | many | TRBJ1-1 | -
TGTGCCAGCAGCGCGAGACCCGCCAGGGACGAGCAGTACTTC | CASSARPARDEQYF | TRBV11-1 | few | TRBJ2-7 | -
TGTGCCAGCAGTGAAACTGGGACGGGCTTTAATGAAAAACTGTTTTTT | CASSETGTGFNEKLFF | TRBV25-1 | - | TRBJ1-4 | -
TGTGCCAGCTCACCAACCCAGACCCAAGAGACCCAGTACTTC | CASSPTQTQETQYF | TRBV18 | many | TRBJ2-5 | -
TGCGCCAGCAGCCTAGGACAGGGGGGGACCTACGAGCAGCACTTC | CASSLGQGGTYEQHF | TRBV5-1 | - | TRBJ2-7 | TRBD1
TGCGCCAGCAGCCCCGGACTAGCGGGAGGGCCCCACAATGAGCAGTTCTTC | CASSPGLAGGPHNEQFF | TRBV5-1 | many | TRBJ2-1 | TRBD2
TGCGCCAGCAGCTTGTTTGAGAACGAGCAGTACTTC | CASSLFENEQYF | TRBV5-1 | many | TRBJ2-7 | -
TGTGCCAGCAGCTCCGGTGGTTTCGGCAATCAGCCCCAGCATTTT | CASSSGGFGNQPQHF | TRBV7-2 | - | TRBJ1-5 | -
TGTGCCAGCAGCTCAGACAGTGTCCAGCCCCAGCATTTT | CASSSDSVQPQHF | TRBV7-2 | many | TRBJ1-5 | -
TGTGCCAGCAGCGTGGAGGGGGGGTTGAACACTGAAGCTTTCTTT | CASSVEGGLNTEAFF | TRBV9 | few | TRBJ1-1 | -
TGTACCAGCAGTGGGCAAGACAGGGGCGCGACCTACGAGCAGTACTTC | CTSSGQDRGATYEQYF | TRBV25-1 | few | TRBJ2-7 | TRBD1
TGTGCCAGCAGCCAAGCCAGGGCCCTGAACACCGGGGAGCTGTTTTTT | CASSQARALNTGELFF | TRBV14 | - | TRBJ2-2 | -
TGTGCCAGCAGCTGGATCGGGCGGCACGAGCAGTACTTC | CASSWIGRHEQYF | TRBV5-8 | few | TRBJ2-7 | -
TGTGCCAGCAGTTTATCCCAGCACTATGGCTACACCTTC | CASSLSQHYGYTF | TRBV27 | - | TRBJ1-2 | -
TGCGCCAGCAGCCATATGTCACAGGCGAGCACCGGGGAGCTGTTTTTT | CASSHMSQASTGELFF | TRBV4-3 | - | TRBJ2-2 | -
TGTGCCAGCAGCCCTACCTGGGACAGTACTGAAGCTTTCTTT | CASSPTWDSTEAFF | TRBV3-1 | many | TRBJ1-1 | TRBD1
TGCGCCAGCAGCTGGGGGACAGGGAACACCGGGGAGCTGTTTTTT | CASSWGTGNTGELFF | TRBV5-1 | many | TRBJ2-2 | TRBD1
TGTGCCAGCAGCTCGTCCCGGGACACAAGCTCCTATAATTCACCCCTCCACTTT | CASSSSRDTSSYNSPLHF | TRBV7-2 | once | TRBJ1-6 | -
TGCAGCGTTGTTCCCCCACCAAAGAGGCGTAATTCACCCCTCCACTTT | CSVVPPPKRRNSPLHF | TRBV29-1 | many | TRBJ1-6 | -
TGTGCCAGCATCTGGACAGACCGGAACACTGAAGCTTTCTTC | CASIWTDRNTEAFF | TRBV6-2/TRBV6-3 | - | TRBJ1-1 | -
TGTGCCGGTCATGGACACCGTTCCTACGAGCAGTACTTC | CAGHGHRSYEQYF | TRBV30 | - | TRBJ2-7 | -
TGCGCCAGCAGCCGATTGGGGGGGGAAGCCAAAAACATTCAGTACTTC | CASSRLGGEAKNIQYF | TRBV28 | - | TRBJ2-4 | TRBD2